This T cell receptor (beta chain) was sequenced in a study of CD8+CD57+ T cells in acquired aplastic anemia. Study details: When averaged, DNA from sorted CD4+ and CD8+ cells came to about 2.9 ug. Findings of the study overall: A significant difference in CD8+ Simpson's diversity between patients and controls was not found. There were 25 to 30 CD8+ CDR3 sequences that occurred in both patients and controls.

This clonotype turned up a few times. Its specificity is unknown. The germline V gene has CDR1 SGHVS and CDR2 FQNEAQ. V was pared by 4 bases and J by 0 bases, with 10 bases between. CDR3 length equals 14 residues. Sequencing involved patients with CD8+CD57+ cell expansion previously shown by flow cytometry. At the time of blood sampling, patients had not yet received any therapy. Genomic DNA served as template for TCR beta VDJ and CDR3 profiling. MiXCR, run by TCRdb on the reads, gives a single entry per CDR3 protein. The sample includes 150,000 to 200,000 distinct CDR3 sequences, about 50% of them seen just once.

The chain links TRBV7-8 to TRBJ2-7, with D uncertain. Sequences were obtained from sorted CD4+, CD8+, or CD8+CD57+ T cells (not recorded which) from PBMCs. The receptor was derived from a human donor with aplastic anemia. The CDR3 DNA sequence: TGTGCCAGCAGCTCTCGCTCCGGCTCCTACGAGCAGTACTTC. Translating it yields CASSSRSGSYEQYF.